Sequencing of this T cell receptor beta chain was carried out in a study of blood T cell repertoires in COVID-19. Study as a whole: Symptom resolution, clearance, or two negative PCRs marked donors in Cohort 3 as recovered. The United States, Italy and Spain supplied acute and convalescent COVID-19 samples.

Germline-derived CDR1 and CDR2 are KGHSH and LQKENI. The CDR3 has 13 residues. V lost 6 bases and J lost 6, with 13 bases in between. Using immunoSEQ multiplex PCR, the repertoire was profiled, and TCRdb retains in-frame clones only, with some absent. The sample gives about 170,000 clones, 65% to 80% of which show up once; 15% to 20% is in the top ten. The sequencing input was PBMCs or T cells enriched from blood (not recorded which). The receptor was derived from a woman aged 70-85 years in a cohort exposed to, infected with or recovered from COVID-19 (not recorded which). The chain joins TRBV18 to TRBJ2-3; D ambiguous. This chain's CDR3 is CASSSLSADTQYF. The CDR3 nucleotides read TGTGCCAGCTCGTCTCTTTCCGCGGATACGCAGTATTTT.